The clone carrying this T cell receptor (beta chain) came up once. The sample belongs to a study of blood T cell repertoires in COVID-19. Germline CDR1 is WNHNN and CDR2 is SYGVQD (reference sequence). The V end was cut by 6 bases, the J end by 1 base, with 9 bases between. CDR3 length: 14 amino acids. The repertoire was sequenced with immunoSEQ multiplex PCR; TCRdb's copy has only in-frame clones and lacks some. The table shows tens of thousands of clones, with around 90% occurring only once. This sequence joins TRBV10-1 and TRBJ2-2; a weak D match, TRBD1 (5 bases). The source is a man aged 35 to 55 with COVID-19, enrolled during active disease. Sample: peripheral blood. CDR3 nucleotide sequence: TGCGCCAGCAGGCCCGGACAGAACACCGGGGAGCTGTTTTTT. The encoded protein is CASRPGQNTGELFF.